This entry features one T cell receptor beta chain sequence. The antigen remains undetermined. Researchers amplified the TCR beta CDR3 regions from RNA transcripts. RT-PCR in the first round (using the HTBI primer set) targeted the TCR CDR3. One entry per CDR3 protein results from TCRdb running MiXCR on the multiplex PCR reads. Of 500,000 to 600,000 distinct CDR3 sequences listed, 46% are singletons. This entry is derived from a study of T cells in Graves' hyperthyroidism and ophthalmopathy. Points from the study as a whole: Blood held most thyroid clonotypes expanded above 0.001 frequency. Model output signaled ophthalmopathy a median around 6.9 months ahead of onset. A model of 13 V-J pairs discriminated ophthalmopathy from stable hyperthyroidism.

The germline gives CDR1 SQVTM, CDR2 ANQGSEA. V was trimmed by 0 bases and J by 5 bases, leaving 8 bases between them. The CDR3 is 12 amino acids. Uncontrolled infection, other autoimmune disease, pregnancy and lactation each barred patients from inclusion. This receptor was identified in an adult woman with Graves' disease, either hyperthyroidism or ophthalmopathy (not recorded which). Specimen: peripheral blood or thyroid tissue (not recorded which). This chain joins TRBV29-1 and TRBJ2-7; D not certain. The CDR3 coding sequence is TGCAGCGTTGAAGATCAGGCACACGAGCAGTACTTC. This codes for CSVEDQAHEQYF.